The 8 T cell receptor beta chains below were found in one sample sequenced in a study of shared clonotypes between healthy human individuals. Naive-designated CD8 cells lacked CD45RO, were positively enriched for CCR7, and omitted terminally differentiated effector memory CD45RA+ cells. Only in-frame clones appear in the TCRdb table, and some are missing; sequencing was by immunoSEQ multiplex PCR. The top ten hold 0.9% to 1.4% of the sample, which has over 2 million clones, over 85% seen once. The sample taken for sequencing was naive CD8+ T cells sorted from blood. These receptors were collected from a man aged 18 to 30 in good health.

The CDR3, as DNA: TGTGCCAGCAGCGATTGGACTAGCGGGGATTATACCCAAGAGACCCAGTACTTC. This gives the protein CASSDWTSGDYTQETQYF. The chain carries TRBV11-1 and TRBJ2-5, with 12 bases lining up with TRBD2. V was clipped by 5 bases and J by 1 base; unmatched bases: 11. The germline V gene has CDR1 SGHAT and CDR2 FQDESV (reference sequence). This CDR3 has 18 amino acids.

This chain links TRBV19 with TRBJ2-2; no clear D. This CDR3 comprises 14 residues. V was pared by 6 bases and J by 0 bases, with 8 bases between. Germline V gene sequence: CDR1 LNHDA, CDR2 SQIVND (reference sequence). DNA of the CDR3: TGTGCCAGTAGCCCAGGCGCGAACACCGGGGAGCTGTTTTTT. This gives the protein CASSPGANTGELFF.

The rearrangement joins TRBV5-1 to TRBJ1-4; no clear D gene. CDR1 is SGHRS and CDR2 is YFSETQ in the germline V gene. Trimming removed 5 bases from V and 2 bases from J, with 10 bases in between. CDR3 length: 14 residues. The CDR3 is CASRPWGTNEKLFF. The CDR3 DNA reads as TGCGCCAGCAGGCCGTGGGGTACTAATGAAAAACTGTTTTTT.

A single count supports this clone. The chain has TRBV11-2 and TRBJ2-3, with 9 bases identical to TRBD2. V lost 1 base and J lost 5; bases outside the gene matches: 4. CDR3 length: 15 residues. Germline CDR1 reads SGHAT; CDR2 reads FQNNGV. For the CDR3, the DNA is TGTGCCAGCAGCTTAGCTAGCGGGGATAAAGATACGCAGTATTTT. Protein sequence: CASSLASGDKDTQYF.

V and J are TRBV5-6 and TRBJ2-2; weak D call: TRBD1 (6 bases). Trimming pared 5 bases from V and 4 bases from J, leaving 9 bases between. The CDR3 covers 13 residues. The V gene's germline CDR1 is SGHDT and CDR2 YYEEEE. The CDR3 DNA reads as TGTGCCAGCAGTTGGGACATCACCGGGGAGCTGTTTTTT. This translates into CASSWDITGELFF.

The genes are TRBV7-2 and TRBJ2-1; D may be TRBD1 or TRBD2 (5 bases each). Trimming took 5 bases from V and 2 from J, leaving 16 bases between them. Germline CDR1 and CDR2: SGHTA and FQGNSA. CDR3 length: 16 residues. The CDR3 region is CASSTGTPQAYNEQFF. In DNA, the CDR3 is TGTGCCAGCAGCACTGGGACGCCGCAGGCCTACAATGAGCAGTTCTTC.

The V gene is TRBV7-9, the J gene TRBJ2-7; 8 bases agree with TRBD1. This CDR3 is 15 amino acids long. J was trimmed by 5 bases and V by 4 bases; bases with no gene match: 10. Germline CDR1 SEHNR, CDR2 FQNEAQ (reference sequence). The CDR3 spells CASSSGTGLLHEQYF. The DNA of the CDR3 is TGTGCCAGCAGCTCTGGGACAGGCCTTTTGCACGAGCAGTACTTC.

This chain links TRBV9 with TRBJ2-1; no clear D. Germline values: CDR1 SGDLS, CDR2 YYNGEE. Trimming left V 4 bases short and J 0 bases short, with 14 bases between. This CDR3 region has 16 residues. The CDR3 spells CASSPHYILSYNEQFF. In DNA form, the CDR3 reads TGTGCCAGCAGCCCACATTACATACTCTCCTACAATGAGCAGTTCTTC.